The next 5 T cell receptor beta chains were all read from a single sample in a study of cytomegalovirus exposure and HLA in healthy donors (dated by TCRdb to about 2017). The library came from the immunoSEQ multiplex PCR assay. For the multiplex PCR, a mixture combining 60 forward primers for TCR Vbeta segments and 13 reverse primers for TCR Jbeta segments was used. The clones in this table, taken by TCRdb from immuneACCESS, are in-frame only. Not every clone is retained; where verified, under half of the shortfall comes from an unresolved V gene, and the cause of the rest is unknown. Recorded for this sample are some 140,000 clones; 73% of them occurred a single time. Roughly 1.3% of the sample is taken by the ten largest. The sample comprised PBMCs. Receptor source: a woman aged 40 to 49 in good health and CMV-seronegative.

The chain recombines TRBV9 with TRBJ1-3, with D perhaps matching TRBD1 (5 bases). The germline CDR1 and CDR2 sequences are SGDLS and YYNGEE. The CDR3 sequence is 17 residues long. Between the trimmed V and J ends, which lost 2 bases and 4 bases, there was a span of 19 bases. The CDR3 here is CASSVQGGGVSGNTIYF. The CDR3 DNA sequence: TGTGCCAGCAGCGTGCAGGGTGGTGGGGTATCCGGAAACACCATATATTTT.

The chain carries TRBV5-6 and TRBJ2-5; D not certain. Germline V gene sequence: CDR1 SGHDT, CDR2 YYEEEE. Trimming stripped 2 bases from V and 1 base from J, with 9 bases between. There are 14 residues in the CDR3. The CDR3 nucleotides are TGTGCCAGCAGCTTCAGAGGTTTCCAAGAGACCCAGTACTTC. Its protein is CASSFRGFQETQYF.

The chain employs TRBV7-8 and TRBJ1-2; no clear D gene. CDR3 size: 15 residues. Trimming shortened V by 0 bases and J by 7 bases, and 15 bases separated the two germline ends. Germline CDR1 SGHVS, CDR2 FQNEAQ. CDR3 sequence: CASSLAGSGRGGYTF. The DNA of the CDR3 is TGTGCCAGCAGCTTAGCGGGGAGTGGGAGAGGTGGCTACACCTTC.

The chain employs TRBV28 and TRBJ1-4; D gene ambiguous. This CDR3 contains 16 residues. V was trimmed by 1 base and J by 4 bases, leaving 13 bases between them. The germline CDR1 and CDR2 sequences are MDHEN and SYDVKM. CDR3 nucleotides: TGTGCCAGCAGTTTATCGTTCGGGTCAAATAATGAAAAACTGTTTTTT. Translating it yields CASSLSFGSNNEKLFF.

The sample holds one count of this clone. This sequence joins TRBV5-4 and TRBJ2-1, with 7 positions matching TRBD1. Germline CDR1 and CDR2: SGHNT and YYREEE (reference sequence). Trimming at V came to 0 bases and at J to 3 bases, leaving 3 bases not matched to a gene. CDR3 length: 15 amino acids. The CDR3 DNA follows: TGTGCCAGCAGCTTGGCGAGACAGGGCTACAATGAGCAGTTCTTC. Translated: CASSLARQGYNEQFF.